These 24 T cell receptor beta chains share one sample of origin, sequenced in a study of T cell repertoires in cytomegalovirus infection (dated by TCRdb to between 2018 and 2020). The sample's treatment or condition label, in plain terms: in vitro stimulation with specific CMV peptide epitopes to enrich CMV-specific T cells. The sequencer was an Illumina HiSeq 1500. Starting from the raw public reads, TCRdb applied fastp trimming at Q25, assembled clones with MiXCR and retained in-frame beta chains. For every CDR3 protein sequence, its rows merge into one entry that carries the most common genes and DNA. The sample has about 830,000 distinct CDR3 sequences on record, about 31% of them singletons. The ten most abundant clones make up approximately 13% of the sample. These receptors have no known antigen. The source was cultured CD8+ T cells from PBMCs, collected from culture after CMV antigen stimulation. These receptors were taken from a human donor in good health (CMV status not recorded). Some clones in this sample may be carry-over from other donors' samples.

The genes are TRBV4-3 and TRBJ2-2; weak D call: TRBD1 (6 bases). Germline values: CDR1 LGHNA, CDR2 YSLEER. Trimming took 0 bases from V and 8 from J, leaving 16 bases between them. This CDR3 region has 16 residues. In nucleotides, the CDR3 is TGCGCCAGCAGCCAAGATCCCCAGGGGATCTCGGGGGAGCTGTTTTTT. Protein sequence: CASSQDPQGISGELFF.

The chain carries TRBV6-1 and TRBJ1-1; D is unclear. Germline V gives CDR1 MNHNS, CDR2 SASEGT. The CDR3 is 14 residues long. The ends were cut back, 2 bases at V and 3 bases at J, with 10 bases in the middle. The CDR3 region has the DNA TGTGCCAGCAGTGAACACAACGGGGACACTGAAGCTTTCTTT. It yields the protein CASSEHNGDTEAFF.

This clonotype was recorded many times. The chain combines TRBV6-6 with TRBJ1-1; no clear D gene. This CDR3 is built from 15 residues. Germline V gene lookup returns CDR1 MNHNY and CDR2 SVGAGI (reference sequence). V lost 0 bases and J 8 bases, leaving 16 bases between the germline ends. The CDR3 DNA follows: TGTGCCAGCAGTTACTCATCGATGGGGAGTTCCGAAGCTTTCTTT. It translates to CASSYSSMGSSEAFF.

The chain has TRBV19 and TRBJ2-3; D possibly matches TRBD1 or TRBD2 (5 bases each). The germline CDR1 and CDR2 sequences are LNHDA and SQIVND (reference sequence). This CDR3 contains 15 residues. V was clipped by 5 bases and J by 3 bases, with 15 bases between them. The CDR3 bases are TGTGCCAGTAGTCGGGACCCGGATATAACAGATACGCAGTATTTT. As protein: CASSRDPDITDTQYF.

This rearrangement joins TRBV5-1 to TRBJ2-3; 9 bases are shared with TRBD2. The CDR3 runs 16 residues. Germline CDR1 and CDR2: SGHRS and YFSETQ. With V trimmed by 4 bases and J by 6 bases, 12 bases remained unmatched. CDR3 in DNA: TGCGCCAGCAGCCAGGCCGGGACTAGCAACGGGGATACGCAGTATTTT. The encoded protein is CASSQAGTSNGDTQYF.

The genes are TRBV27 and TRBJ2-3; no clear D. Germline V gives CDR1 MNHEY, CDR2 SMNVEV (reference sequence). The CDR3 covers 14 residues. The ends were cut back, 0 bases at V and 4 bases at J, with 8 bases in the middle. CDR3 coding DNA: TGTGCCAGCAGTTTATCACTACTGGCAGATACGCAGTATTTT. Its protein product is CASSLSLLADTQYF.

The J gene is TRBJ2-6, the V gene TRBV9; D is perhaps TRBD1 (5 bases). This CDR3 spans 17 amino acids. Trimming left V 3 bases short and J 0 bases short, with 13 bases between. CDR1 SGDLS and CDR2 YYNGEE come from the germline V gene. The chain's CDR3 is CASSASTVDSGANVLTF. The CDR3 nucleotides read TGTGCCAGCAGCGCCTCGACAGTTGACTCTGGGGCCAACGTCCTGACTTTC.

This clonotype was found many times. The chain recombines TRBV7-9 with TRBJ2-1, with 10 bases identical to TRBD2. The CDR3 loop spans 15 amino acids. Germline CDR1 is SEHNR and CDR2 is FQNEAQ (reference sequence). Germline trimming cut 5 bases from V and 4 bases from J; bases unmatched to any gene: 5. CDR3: CASSPTSGIYNEQFF. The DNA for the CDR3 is TGTGCCAGCAGCCCCACTAGCGGGATTTACAATGAGCAGTTCTTC. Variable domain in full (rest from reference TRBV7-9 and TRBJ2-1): DTGVSQNPRHKITKRGQNVTFRCDPISEHNRLYWYRQTLGQGPEFLTYFQNEAQLEKSRLLSDRFSAERPKGSFSTLEIQRTEQGDSAMYLCASSPTSGIYNEQFFGPGTRLTVL.

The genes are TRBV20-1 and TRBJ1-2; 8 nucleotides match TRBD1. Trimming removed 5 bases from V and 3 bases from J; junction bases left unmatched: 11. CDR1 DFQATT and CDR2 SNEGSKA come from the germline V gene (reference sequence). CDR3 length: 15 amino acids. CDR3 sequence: CSADDDRGPYYGYTF. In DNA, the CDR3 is TGCAGTGCTGATGACGACAGGGGACCCTACTATGGCTACACCTTC.

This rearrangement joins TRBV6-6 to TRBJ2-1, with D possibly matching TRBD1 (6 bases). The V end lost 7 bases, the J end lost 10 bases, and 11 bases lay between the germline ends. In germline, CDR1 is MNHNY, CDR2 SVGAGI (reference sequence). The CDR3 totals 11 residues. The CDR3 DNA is TGTGCCAGCATCCAAGGGGGAGAGCAGTTCTTC. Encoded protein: CASIQGGEQFF.

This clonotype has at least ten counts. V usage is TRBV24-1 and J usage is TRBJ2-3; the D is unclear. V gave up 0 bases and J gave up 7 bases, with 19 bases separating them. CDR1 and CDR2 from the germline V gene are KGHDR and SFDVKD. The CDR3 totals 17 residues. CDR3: CATSDLGRETTVNTQYF. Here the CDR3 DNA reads TGTGCCACCAGTGATTTGGGAAGGGAAACAACGGTAAATACGCAGTATTTT.

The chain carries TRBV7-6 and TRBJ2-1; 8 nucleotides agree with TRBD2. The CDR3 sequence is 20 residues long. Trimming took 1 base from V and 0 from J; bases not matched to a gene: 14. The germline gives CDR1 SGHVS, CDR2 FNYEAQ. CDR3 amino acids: CASSLVAGGLSRGSYNEQFF. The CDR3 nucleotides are TGTGCCAGCAGCTTAGTGGCGGGGGGCCTCTCGCGGGGCTCCTACAATGAGCAGTTCTTC.

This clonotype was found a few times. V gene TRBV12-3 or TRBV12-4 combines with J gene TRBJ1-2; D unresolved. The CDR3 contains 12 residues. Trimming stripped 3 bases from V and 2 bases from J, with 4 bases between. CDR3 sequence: CASSFRNYGYTF. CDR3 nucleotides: TGTGCCAGCAGTTTCCGGAACTATGGCTACACCTTC.

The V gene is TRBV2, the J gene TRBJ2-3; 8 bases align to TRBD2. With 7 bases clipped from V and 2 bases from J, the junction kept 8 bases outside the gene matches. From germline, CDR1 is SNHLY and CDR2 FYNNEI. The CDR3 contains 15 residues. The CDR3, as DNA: TGTGCCAGCAAAGGGACTAGGGACTACACAGATACGCAGTATTTT. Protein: CASKGTRDYTDTQYF.

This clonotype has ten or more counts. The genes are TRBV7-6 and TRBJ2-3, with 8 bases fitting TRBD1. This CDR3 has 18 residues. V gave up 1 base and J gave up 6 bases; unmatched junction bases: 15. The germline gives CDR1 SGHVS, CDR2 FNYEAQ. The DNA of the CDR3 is TGTGCCAGCAGCTTAGGGACAGGGTGGAGAGTTAAACCCGATACGCAGTATTTT. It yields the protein CASSLGTGWRVKPDTQYF.

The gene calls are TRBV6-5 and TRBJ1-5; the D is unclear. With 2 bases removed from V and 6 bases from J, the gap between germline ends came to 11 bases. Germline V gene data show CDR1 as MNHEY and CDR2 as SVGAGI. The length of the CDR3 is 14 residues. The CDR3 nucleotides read TGTGCCAGCAGTTACGGTTCAGAAGGTCAGCCCCAGCATTTT. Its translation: CASSYGSEGQPQHF.

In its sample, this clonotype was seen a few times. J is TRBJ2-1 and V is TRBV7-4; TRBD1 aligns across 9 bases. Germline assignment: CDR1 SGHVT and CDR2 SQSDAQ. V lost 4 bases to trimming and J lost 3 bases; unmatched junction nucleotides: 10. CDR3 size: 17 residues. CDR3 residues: CASSSRGRTGDYNEQFF. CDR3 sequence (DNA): TGTGCCAGCAGCTCCAGAGGGAGGACAGGGGACTACAATGAGCAGTTCTTC.

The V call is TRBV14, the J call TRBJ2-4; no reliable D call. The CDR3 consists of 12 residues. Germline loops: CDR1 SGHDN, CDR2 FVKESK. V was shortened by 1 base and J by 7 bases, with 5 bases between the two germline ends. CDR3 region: CASSQVTNIQYF. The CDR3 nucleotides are TGTGCCAGCAGCCAAGTTACTAACATTCAGTACTTC.

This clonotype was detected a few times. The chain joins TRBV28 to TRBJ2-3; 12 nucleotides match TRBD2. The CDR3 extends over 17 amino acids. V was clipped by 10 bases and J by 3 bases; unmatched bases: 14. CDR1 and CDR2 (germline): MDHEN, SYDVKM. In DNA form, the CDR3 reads TGTGCCACTCTACGGGCCCTAGCGGGGGGGCCAACAGATACGCAGTATTTT. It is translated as CATLRALAGGPTDTQYF.

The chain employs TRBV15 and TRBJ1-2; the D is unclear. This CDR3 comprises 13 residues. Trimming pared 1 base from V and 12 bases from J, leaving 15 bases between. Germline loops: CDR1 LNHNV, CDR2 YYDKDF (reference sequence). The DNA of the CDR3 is TGTGCCACCAGCAGAGTTTCAGGCGAGAAAAACACCTTC. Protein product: CATSRVSGEKNTF.

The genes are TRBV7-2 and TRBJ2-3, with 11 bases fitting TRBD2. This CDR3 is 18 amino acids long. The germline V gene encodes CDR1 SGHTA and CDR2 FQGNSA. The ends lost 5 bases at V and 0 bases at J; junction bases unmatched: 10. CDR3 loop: CASSVFLLAGESTDTQYF. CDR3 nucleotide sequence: TGTGCCAGCAGCGTCTTTTTACTAGCGGGGGAGAGCACAGATACGCAGTATTTT.

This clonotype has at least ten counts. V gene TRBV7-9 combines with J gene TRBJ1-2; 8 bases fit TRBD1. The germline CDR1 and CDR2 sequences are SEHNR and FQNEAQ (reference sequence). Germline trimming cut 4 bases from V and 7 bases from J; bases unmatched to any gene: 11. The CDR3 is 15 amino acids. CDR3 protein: CASSSSGGAYGGYTF. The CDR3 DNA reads TGTGCCAGCAGCTCCTCAGGGGGCGCATACGGTGGCTACACCTTC.

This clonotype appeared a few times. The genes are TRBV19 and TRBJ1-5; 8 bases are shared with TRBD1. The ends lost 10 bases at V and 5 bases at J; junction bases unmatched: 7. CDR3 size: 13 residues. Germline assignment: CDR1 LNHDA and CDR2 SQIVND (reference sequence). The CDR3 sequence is CATSQGADQPQHF. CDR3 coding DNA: TGTGCCACTTCGCAGGGGGCAGATCAGCCCCAGCATTTT.

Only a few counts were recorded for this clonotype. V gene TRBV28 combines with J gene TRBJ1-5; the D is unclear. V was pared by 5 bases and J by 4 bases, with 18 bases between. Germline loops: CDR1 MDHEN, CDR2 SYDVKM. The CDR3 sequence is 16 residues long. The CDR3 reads CASSPTLIGSNQPQHF. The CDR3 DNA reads TGTGCCAGCAGTCCGACGTTGATAGGATCGAATCAGCCCCAGCATTTT.